One T cell receptor (beta chain) is described in this entry. The source of the sample is a study of blood T cell repertoires in COVID-19. Across the study: The study drew acute and convalescent COVID-19 samples from the United States, Italy and Spain. PBMCs, B-cell-depleted T cells, or T cells were the source of the cDNA or gDNA that made up the material.

The CDR3 runs 13 residues. Looked up from germline, CDR1 is SNHLY and CDR2 is FYNNEI. The V segment lost 8 bases and the J segment 3 bases; nucleotides outside the gene matches: 4. Original processing notes: It was from reference gene primer amplification that nucleated cell counts were estimated. Using immunoSEQ multiplex PCR, the repertoire was profiled, and TCRdb retains in-frame clones only, with some absent. The V and J calls and clone size were taken over from that table, and D and trimming were inferred from the DNA. The sample holds approximately 460,000 clones; roughly nine tenths are singletons and the top ten take 0.75% to 0.9%.

The receptor's source is a young man with COVID-19, enrolled during active disease. V gene TRBV2 combines with J gene TRBJ1-3; 7 positions match TRBD1. The sample consisted of peripheral blood. CDR3 bases: TGTGCCAGCCGGGACAGCCTTGGAAACACCATATATTTT. Translating gives CASRDSLGNTIYF.